The sequence of this T cell receptor (beta chain) was determined in a study of T cell responses to AZD1222 COVID-19 vaccine. Study-level findings and limits: Following two doses of AZD1222, Spike-specific TCR breadth and depth rose. Repertoires in all cases were sampled only once the peak T cell response had passed. The donors showed a predominance of white British ancestry and of females, with possible underestimation of clonal diversity.

Measured with immunoSEQ multiplex PCR; TCRdb has only the in-frame clones, and not every one. The sample includes approximately 120,000 clones, 85% to 90% of them seen just once. As regards this clone: Antigen unknown.

V gave up 5 bases and J gave up 8 bases, with 18 bases separating them. Germline V lookup: CDR1 SNHLY, CDR2 FYNNEI. The CDR3 consists of 14 residues. Sequencing used peripheral blood, obtained on day 0 of AZD1222 vaccination. This clonotype originated in an adult in good health. J is TRBJ1-2 and V is TRBV2, with D tentatively TRBD1 (5 bases). The CDR3 region is CASSSFPGSGGYTF. The DNA of the CDR3 is TGTGCCAGCAGTTCCTTTCCAGGGTCGGGAGGCTACACCTTC.